The 27 T cell receptor beta chains listed next were all sequenced from one sample in a study of molecular identifiers for immune sequencing clone quantification. Using its own MiXCR run on the PCR reads, TCRdb lists one record per CDR3 protein. The table lists approximately 100,000 distinct CDR3 sequences, roughly a third of them singletons, with around 4.2% in the top ten. Material: naive CD8+ T cells from blood, with Jurkat cell RNA spiked in. The subset is: FACS-sorted CD8+CD4-CCR7+CD45RA+ naive T cells. All receptors derive from a human donor in good health. Some libraries in this study had Jurkat cell RNA spiked in.

As regards this clonotype: A much larger clone is a single base away; this may be a read error. This sequence joins TRBV28 and TRBJ2-7; 10 positions agree with TRBD2. This CDR3 has 13 amino acids. Looked up from germline, CDR1 is MDHEN and CDR2 is SYDVKM. Trimming took 6 bases from V and 6 from J; bases not matched to a gene: 5. The CDR3 nucleotides are TGTGCCAGCAGGTCCTCTAGCGGGAGCGAGCAGTACTTC. Translating it yields CASRSSSGSEQYF. Full variable domain (remainder filled in from reference TRBV28 and TRBJ2-7): DVKVTQSSRYLVKRTGEKVFLECVQDMDHENMFWYRQDPGLGLRLIYFSYDVKMKEKGDIPEGYSVSREKKERFSLILESASTNQTSMYLCASRSSSGSEQYFGPGTRLTVT.

This clonotype was seen a handful of times. V is TRBV12-3 or TRBV12-4 and J is TRBJ2-1, with D unresolved. The CDR3 runs to 10 residues. Deletions cut 4 bases from V and 8 bases from J, with 3 bases between. The CDR3 DNA reads TGTGCCAGCAGTTCCGATGAGCAGTTCTTC. This codes for CASSSDEQFF.

J is TRBJ2-7 and V is TRBV6-2 or TRBV6-3; 7 nucleotides line up with TRBD1. Trimming took 6 bases from V and 7 from J; bases not matched to a gene: 9. The CDR3 extends over 13 amino acids. CDR1 MNHEY and CDR2 SVGEGT come from the germline V gene. CDR3 sequence: CASRSTGEGEQYF. The CDR3 nucleotides read TGTGCCAGCAGATCTACAGGGGAAGGGGAGCAGTACTTC.

This clonotype appeared many times. The J gene is TRBJ2-1, the V gene TRBV28; D is unresolved. The germline CDR1 and CDR2 sequences are MDHEN and SYDVKM. The CDR3 is 13 amino acids. V was pared by 5 bases and J by 3 bases, with 8 bases between. The CDR3 is CASSPENYNEQFF. Here the CDR3 DNA reads TGTGCCAGCAGTCCCGAGAACTACAATGAGCAGTTCTTC.

This clonotype was counted at least ten times. This chain links TRBV5-6 with TRBJ2-7; no clear D. Trimming left V 4 bases short and J 2 bases short, with 13 bases between. CDR3 length equals 14 residues. CDR1 SGHDT and CDR2 YYEEEE come from the germline V gene. The CDR3 loop reads CASSLMTRAYEQYF. The CDR3 nucleotides read TGTGCCAGCAGCCTTATGACAAGGGCCTACGAGCAGTACTTC. The full variable domain, with the rest looked up from reference TRBV5-6 and TRBJ2-7, is DAGVTQSPTHLIKTRGQQVTLRCSPKSGHDTVSWYQQALGQGPQFIFQYYEEEERQRGNFPDRFSGHQFPNYSSELNVNALLLGDSALYLCASSLMTRAYEQYFGPGTRLTVT.

This clonotype was recorded at least ten times. The V call is TRBV11-2, the J call TRBJ1-3; TRBD1 is a possible D gene (5 bases). From germline, CDR1 is SGHAT and CDR2 FQNNGV. V was cut by 1 base and J by 2 bases, with 9 bases left in between. CDR3 length: 15 residues. CDR3 DNA: TGTGCCAGCAGCTTAGTTGACAGCGCTGGAAACACCATATATTTT. It yields the protein CASSLVDSAGNTIYF.

J is TRBJ2-1 and V is TRBV24-1; 9 nucleotides align to TRBD1. Trimming cost V 9 bases and J 2 bases; bases outside gene matches: 1. CDR3 size: 13 residues. Germline CDR1 and CDR2: KGHDR and SFDVKD. CDR3 nucleotides: TGTGCCACCCGACAGGGGGCCTACAATGAGCAGTTCTTC. Translated, it gives CATRQGAYNEQFF.

This clonotype was found a few times. V gene TRBV14 combines with J gene TRBJ2-1; TRBD1 might be the D (5 bases). CDR1 SGHDN and CDR2 FVKESK come from the germline V gene. V gave up 0 bases and J gave up 8 bases, with 26 bases separating them. The CDR3 is made up of 19 amino acids. CDR3 in DNA: TGTGCCAGCAGCCAAGATCGCTTAGTAGGGCCAGGGTCGAGCCATGAGCAGTTCTTC. Its protein is CASSQDRLVGPGSSHEQFF.

This clonotype was detected many times. The rearrangement links TRBV7-9 to TRBJ1-1, with a weak D call TRBD1 (5 bases). Germline-derived CDR1 and CDR2 are SEHNR and FQNEAQ (reference sequence). The V gene lost 5 bases and the J gene lost 3 bases, with 7 bases spanning the gap. This CDR3 comprises 12 residues. The CDR3 sequence: CASSAGHTEAFF. The CDR3 DNA reads as TGTGCCAGCAGCGCGGGGCACACTGAAGCTTTCTTT.

This clonotype appeared many times. This chain joins TRBV7-6 and TRBJ1-5; no firm D call. The CDR3 is 14 amino acids. V was shortened by 10 bases and J by 3 bases, with 16 bases between the two germline ends. Germline CDR1 and CDR2: SGHVS and FNYEAQ. Here the CDR3 reads CATAAGIDNQPQHF. The DNA of the CDR3 is TGTGCCACGGCGGCCGGTATCGACAATCAGCCCCAGCATTTT.

CDR3 sequence reads: CASSADRDRPIGEQYF. CDR3 coding DNA: TGTGCCAGCAGTGCAGATCGAGACCGGCCTATCGGGGAGCAGTACTTC. The J gene is TRBJ2-7, the V gene TRBV25-1; D is undetermined. This CDR3 spans 16 amino acids. The germline V gene has CDR1 MGHDK and CDR2 SYGVNS. V was trimmed by 4 bases and J by 7 bases, leaving 23 bases between them.

A word on this clonotype: It is likely a read error, because the conserved phenylalanine at the end of the CDR3 is missing. The chain carries TRBV4-3 and TRBJ1-6; tentatively, D is TRBD1 (5 bases). The germline gives CDR1 LGHNA, CDR2 YSLEER. V gave up 2 bases and J gave up 9 bases, with 14 bases separating them. This CDR3 contains 15 residues. CDR3 loop: CASSQYQGSGSPLHY. The CDR3 coding sequence is TGCGCCAGCAGCCAATATCAGGGCTCGGGTTCACCCCTCCACTAT.

Note on this clonotype: This may come from a read error, since a much larger clone is one base off. The chain has TRBV6-6 and TRBJ2-7, with 9 bases matching TRBD2. The length of the CDR3 is 14 residues. The V and J ends lost 8 bases and 6 bases, in that order; junction bases with no gene match: 11. CDR1 and CDR2 (germline): MNHNY, SVGAGI (reference sequence). CDR3 coding DNA: TGTGCCAGCGCTTTGCTAGCGGGAAGGTCCGAGCAGTACTTC. This codes for CASALLAGRSEQYF.

This clonotype was observed a few times. The V and J genes are TRBV19 and TRBJ2-3, with TRBD2 matching 7 bases. Germline values: CDR1 LNHDA, CDR2 SQIVND (reference sequence). Losses at the gene ends were 3 bases for V and 5 bases for J; bases not matched to a gene: 8. This CDR3 spans 15 amino acids. CDR3 sequence reads: CASSMATSNGDTQYF. CDR3 bases: TGTGCCAGTAGTATGGCGACTAGCAACGGAGATACGCAGTATTTT. Together with reference TRBV19 and TRBJ2-3, the CDR3 gives the full variable domain: DGGITQSPKYLFRKEGQNVTLSCEQNLNHDAMYWYRQDPGQGLRLIYYSQIVNDFQKGDIAEGYSVSREKKESFPLTVTSAQKNPTAFYLCASSMATSNGDTQYFGPGTRLTVL.

This clonotype was observed a handful of times. The chain couples TRBV11-2 to TRBJ1-2; D unresolved. Germline CDR1 SGHAT, CDR2 FQNNGV. V was shortened by 3 bases and J by 7 bases, with 6 bases between the two germline ends. The CDR3 is made up of 11 amino acids. DNA for the CDR3: TGTGCCAGCAGCTTTGGTCTTGGCTACACCTTC. Its translation is CASSFGLGYTF.

This clonotype occurred many times. The chain is built from TRBV7-9 and TRBJ2-3, with D hard to call. V lost 3 bases and J 0 bases, leaving 13 bases between the germline ends. This CDR3 is built from 16 residues. Germline V lookup: CDR1 SEHNR, CDR2 FQNEAQ (reference sequence). This CDR3 reads CASSFSPASSTDTQYF. For the CDR3, the DNA is TGTGCCAGCAGCTTTTCCCCCGCTTCTAGCACAGATACGCAGTATTTT.

This clonotype was observed a handful of times. The chain employs TRBV28 and TRBJ2-5; a possible D gene is TRBD2 (5 bases). V lost 2 bases and J lost 2, with 9 bases in between. This CDR3 has 14 residues. The germline CDR1 and CDR2 sequences are MDHEN and SYDVKM. The CDR3 spells CASSLAWEQETQYF. The CDR3 region has the DNA TGTGCCAGCAGTTTAGCTTGGGAGCAAGAGACCCAGTACTTC. Based on the CDR3 plus reference TRBV28 and TRBJ2-5, the full variable domain is DVKVTQSSRYLVKRTGEKVFLECVQDMDHENMFWYRQDPGLGLRLIYFSYDVKMKEKGDIPEGYSVSREKKERFSLILESASTNQTSMYLCASSLAWEQETQYFGPGTRLLVL.

The V call is TRBV11-2, the J call TRBJ2-2; D unclear. CDR3 length equals 11 residues. CDR1 SGHAT and CDR2 FQNNGV come from the germline V gene. V was trimmed by 4 bases and J by 7 bases, leaving 4 bases between them. CDR3 amino acids: CASSWGGELFF. The CDR3 bases are TGTGCCAGCAGCTGGGGCGGGGAGCTGTTTTTT.

This clonotype was counted ten times or more. The genes are TRBV5-4 and TRBJ2-1; 10 nucleotides align to TRBD2. CDR1 is SGHNT and CDR2 is YYREEE in the germline V gene (reference sequence). CDR3 size: 12 residues. After removal of 7 bases from V and 9 bases from J, the junction contained 4 bases not matched to a gene. The CDR3 DNA is TGTGCCAGCCCTTTAGCGGGAGGTGAGCAGTTCTTC. Translated: CASPLAGGEQFF.

The J gene is TRBJ2-3, the V gene TRBV6-2 or TRBV6-3; 7 bases are shared with TRBD2. The CDR3 consists of 14 residues. In germline, CDR1 is MNHEY, CDR2 SVGEGT. After removal of 6 bases from V and 2 bases from J, the junction contained 5 bases not matched to a gene. This chain's CDR3 is CASSPSGFTDTQYF. The CDR3 nucleotides are TGTGCCAGCAGCCCTAGCGGATTCACAGATACGCAGTATTTT.

V usage is TRBV9 and J usage is TRBJ2-3; TRBD2 aligns across 11 bases. The CDR3 has 16 residues. The germline gives CDR1 SGDLS, CDR2 YYNGEE. Trimming cost V 3 bases and J 2 bases; bases outside gene matches: 5. CDR3 coding DNA: TGTGCCAGCAGCGGGGGACTAGCGGCCATCACAGATACGCAGTATTTT. It translates to CASSGGLAAITDTQYF. Drawing the rest from reference TRBV9 and TRBJ2-3, the complete variable domain is DSGVTQTPKHLITATGQRVTLRCSPRSGDLSVYWYQQSLDQGLQFLIQYYNGEERAKGNILERFSAQQFPDLHSELNLSSLELGDSALYFCASSGGLAAITDTQYFGPGTRLTVL.

V usage is TRBV9 and J usage is TRBJ2-5, with a possible D match to TRBD1 (5 bases). Germline CDR1 SGDLS, CDR2 YYNGEE. The CDR3 covers 17 residues. V was cut by 3 bases and J by 5 bases, with 23 bases left in between. DNA of the CDR3: TGTGCCAGCAGCGCCAACCCTGAGGAAGGGGATCACGAGACCCAGTACTTC. Translated, it gives CASSANPEEGDHETQYF.

As regards this clonotype: A much larger clone is a single base away; this may be a read error. The conserved phenylalanine or tryptophan normally closing the CDR3 is absent here, so this likely arose from a read error. This sequence joins TRBV7-8 and TRBJ2-7; D remains unclear. CDR1 and CDR2 (germline): SGHVS, FQNEAQ. This CDR3 has 11 residues. With 3 bases removed from V and 4 bases from J, the gap between germline ends came to 4 bases. DNA for the CDR3: TGTGCCAGCAGCTTCCGGTACGAGCAGTACATC. Amino acids: CASSFRYEQYI.

This clonotype was counted a few times. The chain uses TRBV6-6 and TRBJ2-1; TRBD1 matches 9 bases. The germline V gene encodes CDR1 MNHNY and CDR2 SVGAGI (reference sequence). The V segment lost 4 bases and the J segment 7 bases; nucleotides outside the gene matches: 5. The CDR3 length is 14 residues. The CDR3 reads CASSFRDRVNEQFF. The CDR3 nucleotides are TGTGCCAGCAGTTTCCGGGACAGGGTAAATGAGCAGTTCTTC.

This clonotype was found many times. CDR3 sequence reads: CSAPAQLAKNIQYF. The DNA of the CDR3 is TGCAGTGCTCCCGCACAGTTAGCCAAAAACATTCAGTACTTC. This chain links TRBV20-1 with TRBJ2-4; no clear D gene. Germline V gene data show CDR1 as DFQATT and CDR2 as SNEGSKA (reference sequence). V lost 5 bases, J lost 0 bases, and 11 bases lay in between. The CDR3 loop spans 14 amino acids.

The chain recombines TRBV6-5 with TRBJ2-7, with D possibly matching TRBD1 (6 bases). Germline V gives CDR1 MNHEY, CDR2 SVGAGI. The CDR3 totals 14 residues. V lost 0 bases, J lost 5 bases, and 11 bases lay in between. The CDR3 protein is CASSYSIQGDEQYF. CDR3 in DNA: TGTGCCAGCAGTTACTCGATACAGGGCGACGAGCAGTACTTC.

This clonotype was counted ten times or more. This chain uses TRBV6-2 or TRBV6-3 with TRBJ2-7, with unresolved D. The CDR3 is made up of 14 amino acids. Germline V lookup: CDR1 MNHEY, CDR2 SVGEGT. Trimming pared 5 bases from V and 7 bases from J, leaving 18 bases between. CDR3 bases: TGTGCCAGCAGTGATTTTACTGGGAAGGAGGAGCAGTACTTC. Protein sequence: CASSDFTGKEEQYF.